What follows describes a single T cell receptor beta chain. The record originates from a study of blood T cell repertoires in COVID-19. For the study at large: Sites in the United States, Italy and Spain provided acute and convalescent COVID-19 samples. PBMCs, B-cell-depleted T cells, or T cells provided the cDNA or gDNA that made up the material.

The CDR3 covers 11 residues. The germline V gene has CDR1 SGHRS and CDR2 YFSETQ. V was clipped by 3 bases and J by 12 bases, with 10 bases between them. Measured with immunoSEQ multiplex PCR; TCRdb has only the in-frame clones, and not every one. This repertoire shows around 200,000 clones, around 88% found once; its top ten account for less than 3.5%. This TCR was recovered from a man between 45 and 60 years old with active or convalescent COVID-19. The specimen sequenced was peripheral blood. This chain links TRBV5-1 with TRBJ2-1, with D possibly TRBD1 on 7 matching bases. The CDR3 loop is CASSWQGGQFF. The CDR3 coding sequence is TGCGCCAGCAGCTGGCAGGGGGGGCAGTTCTTC.